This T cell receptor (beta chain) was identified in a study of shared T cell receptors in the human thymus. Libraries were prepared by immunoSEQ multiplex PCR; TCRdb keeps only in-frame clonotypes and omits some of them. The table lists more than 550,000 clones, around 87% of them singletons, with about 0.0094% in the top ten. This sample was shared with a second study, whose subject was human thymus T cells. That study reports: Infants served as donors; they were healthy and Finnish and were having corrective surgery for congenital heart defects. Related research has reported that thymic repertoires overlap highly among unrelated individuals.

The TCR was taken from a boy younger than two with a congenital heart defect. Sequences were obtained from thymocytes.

As DNA, the CDR3 is TGTGCCAGCAGCTTAGTCCAGGGTTGGTCAGATACGCAGTATTTT. Protein sequence: CASSLVQGWSDTQYF. The rearrangement uses TRBV7-9 and TRBJ2-3; tentative D call: TRBD1 (5 bases). V lost 1 base and J 4 bases, leaving 12 bases between the germline ends. The CDR3 spans 15 residues. Germline CDR1 reads SEHNR; CDR2 reads FQNEAQ (reference sequence).